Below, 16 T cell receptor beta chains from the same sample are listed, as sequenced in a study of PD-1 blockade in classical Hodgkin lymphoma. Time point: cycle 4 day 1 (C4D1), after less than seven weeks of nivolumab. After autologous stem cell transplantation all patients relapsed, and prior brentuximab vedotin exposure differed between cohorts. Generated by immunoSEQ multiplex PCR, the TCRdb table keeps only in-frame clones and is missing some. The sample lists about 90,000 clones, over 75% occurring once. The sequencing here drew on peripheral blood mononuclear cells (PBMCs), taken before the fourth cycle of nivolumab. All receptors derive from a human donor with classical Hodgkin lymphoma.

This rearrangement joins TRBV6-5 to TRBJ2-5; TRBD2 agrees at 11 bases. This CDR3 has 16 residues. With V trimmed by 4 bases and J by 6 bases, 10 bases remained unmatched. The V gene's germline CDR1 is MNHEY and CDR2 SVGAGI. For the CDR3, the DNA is TGTGCCAGCAGTTCCCCGCTAGCGGGGGGCCGGAAGACCCAGTACTTC. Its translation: CASSSPLAGGRKTQYF.

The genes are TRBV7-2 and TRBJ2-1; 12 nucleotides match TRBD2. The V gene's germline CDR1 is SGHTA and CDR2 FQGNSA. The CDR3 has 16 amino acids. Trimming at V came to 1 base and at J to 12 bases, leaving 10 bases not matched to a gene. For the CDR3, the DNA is TGTGCCAGCAGCTTAGAGGTTCTAGCGGGAGGGTTTGGGCAGTTCTTC. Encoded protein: CASSLEVLAGGFGQFF.

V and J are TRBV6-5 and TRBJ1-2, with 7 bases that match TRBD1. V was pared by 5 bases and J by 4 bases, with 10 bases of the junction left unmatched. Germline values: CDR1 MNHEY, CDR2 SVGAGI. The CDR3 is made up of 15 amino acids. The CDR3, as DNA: TGTGCCAGCAGTCTACAGGGGCCAGCTGGCTATGGCTACACCTTC. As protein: CASSLQGPAGYGYTF.

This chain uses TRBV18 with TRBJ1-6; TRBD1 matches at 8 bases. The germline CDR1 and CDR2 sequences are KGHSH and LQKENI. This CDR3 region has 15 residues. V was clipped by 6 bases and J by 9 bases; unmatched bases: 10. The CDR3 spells CASSRGTGTGSPLHF. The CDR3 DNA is TGTGCCAGCTCTCGAGGGACAGGCACAGGTTCACCCCTCCACTTT.

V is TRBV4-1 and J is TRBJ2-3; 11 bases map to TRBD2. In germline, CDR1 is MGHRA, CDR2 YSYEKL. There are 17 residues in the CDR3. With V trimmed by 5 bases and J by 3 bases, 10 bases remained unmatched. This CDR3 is CASSKTLAGGPTDTQYF. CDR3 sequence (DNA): TGCGCCAGCAGCAAAACCTTAGCGGGGGGGCCAACAGATACGCAGTATTTT.

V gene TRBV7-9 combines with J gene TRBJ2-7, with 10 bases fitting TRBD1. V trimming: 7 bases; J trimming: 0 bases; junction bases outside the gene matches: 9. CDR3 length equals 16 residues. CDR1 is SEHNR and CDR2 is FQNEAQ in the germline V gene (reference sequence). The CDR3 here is CASTGTGALVSYEQYF. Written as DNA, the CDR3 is TGTGCCAGCACCGGGACAGGGGCCTTAGTCTCCTACGAGCAGTACTTC.

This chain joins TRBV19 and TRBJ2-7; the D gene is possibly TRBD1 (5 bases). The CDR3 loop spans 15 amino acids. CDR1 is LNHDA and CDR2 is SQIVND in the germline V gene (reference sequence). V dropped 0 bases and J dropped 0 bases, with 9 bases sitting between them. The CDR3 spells CASSIDKTVSYEQYF. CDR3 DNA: TGTGCCAGTAGTATAGACAAGACAGTCTCCTACGAGCAGTACTTC.

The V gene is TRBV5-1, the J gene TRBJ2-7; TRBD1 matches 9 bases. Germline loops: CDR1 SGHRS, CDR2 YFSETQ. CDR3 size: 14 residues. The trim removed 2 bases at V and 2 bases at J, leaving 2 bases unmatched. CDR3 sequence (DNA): TGCGCCAGCAGCTTCGGGACAGGGACCTACGAGCAGTACTTC. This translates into CASSFGTGTYEQYF.

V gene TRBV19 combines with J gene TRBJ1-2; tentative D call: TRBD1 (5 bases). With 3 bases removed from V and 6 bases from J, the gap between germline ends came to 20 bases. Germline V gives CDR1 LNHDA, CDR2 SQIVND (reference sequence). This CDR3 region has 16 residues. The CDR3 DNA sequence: TGTGCCAGTAGTATCCCTAATGAGGGGCCCTGGGATGGCTACACCTTC. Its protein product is CASSIPNEGPWDGYTF.

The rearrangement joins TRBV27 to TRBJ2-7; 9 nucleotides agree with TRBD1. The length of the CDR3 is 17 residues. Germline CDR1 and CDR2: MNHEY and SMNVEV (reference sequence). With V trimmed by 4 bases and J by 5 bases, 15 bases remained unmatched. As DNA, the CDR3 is TGTGCCAGCAGTTCCTCCACAATCGACAGGGGGGCGAACGAGCAGTACTTC. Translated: CASSSSTIDRGANEQYF.

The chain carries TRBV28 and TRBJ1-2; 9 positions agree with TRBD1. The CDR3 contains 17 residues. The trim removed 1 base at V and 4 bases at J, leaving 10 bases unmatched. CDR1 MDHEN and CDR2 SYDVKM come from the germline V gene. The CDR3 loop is CASSLLGQGPSVYGYTF. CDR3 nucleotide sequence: TGTGCCAGCAGTTTATTGGGACAGGGTCCTTCGGTCTATGGCTACACCTTC.

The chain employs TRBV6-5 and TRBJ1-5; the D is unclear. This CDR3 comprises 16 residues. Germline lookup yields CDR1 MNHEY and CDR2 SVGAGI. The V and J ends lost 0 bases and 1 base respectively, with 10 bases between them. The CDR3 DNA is TGTGCCAGCAGTTACTCGGCGACCCCAAGCAATCAGCCCCAGCATTTT. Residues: CASSYSATPSNQPQHF.

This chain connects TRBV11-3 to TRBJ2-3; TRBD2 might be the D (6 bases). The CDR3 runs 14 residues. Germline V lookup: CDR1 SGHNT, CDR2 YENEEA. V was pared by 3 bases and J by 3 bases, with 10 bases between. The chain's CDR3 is CASSFGGGTDTQYF. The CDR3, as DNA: TGTGCCAGCAGCTTCGGGGGAGGAACAGATACGCAGTATTTT.

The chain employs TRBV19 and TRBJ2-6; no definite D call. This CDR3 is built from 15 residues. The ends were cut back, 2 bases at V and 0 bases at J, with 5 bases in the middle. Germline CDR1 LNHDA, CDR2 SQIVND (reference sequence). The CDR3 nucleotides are TGTGCCAGTAGTATACGGTCCTCTGGGGCCAACGTCCTGACTTTC. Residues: CASSIRSSGANVLTF.

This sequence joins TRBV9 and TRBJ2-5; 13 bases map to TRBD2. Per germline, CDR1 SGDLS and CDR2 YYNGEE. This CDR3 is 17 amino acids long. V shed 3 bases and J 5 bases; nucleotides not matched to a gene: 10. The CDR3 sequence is CASSALLAGGRFETQYF. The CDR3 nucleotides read TGTGCCAGCAGCGCCTTACTAGCGGGGGGGCGGTTTGAGACCCAGTACTTC.

CDR3 residues: CASSYRGQNTEAFF. CDR3 sequence (DNA): TGTGCCAGCAGCTACAGGGGACAGAACACTGAAGCTTTCTTT. The chain is built from TRBV6-6 and TRBJ1-1; 7 bases fit TRBD1. This CDR3 contains 14 residues. CDR1 is MNHNY, CDR2 SVGAGI, per germline (reference sequence). The trim removed 6 bases at V and 1 base at J, leaving 5 bases unmatched.